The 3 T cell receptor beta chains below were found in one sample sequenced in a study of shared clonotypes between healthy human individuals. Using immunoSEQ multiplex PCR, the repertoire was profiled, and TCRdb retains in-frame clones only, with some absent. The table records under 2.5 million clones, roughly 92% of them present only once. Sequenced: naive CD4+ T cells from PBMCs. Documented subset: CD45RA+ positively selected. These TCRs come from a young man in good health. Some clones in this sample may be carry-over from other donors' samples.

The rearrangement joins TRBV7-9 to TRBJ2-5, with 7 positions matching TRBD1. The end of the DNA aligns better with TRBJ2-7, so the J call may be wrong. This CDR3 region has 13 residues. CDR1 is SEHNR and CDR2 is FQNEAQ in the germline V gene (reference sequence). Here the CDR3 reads CASSFAQGSEQYF. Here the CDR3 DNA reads TGTGCCAGCAGCTTCGCACAGGGGAGCGAGCAGTACTTC.

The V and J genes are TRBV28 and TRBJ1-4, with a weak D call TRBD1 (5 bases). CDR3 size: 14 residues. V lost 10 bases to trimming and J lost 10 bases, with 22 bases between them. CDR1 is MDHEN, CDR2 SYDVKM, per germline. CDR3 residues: CATLGQRKRGKLFF. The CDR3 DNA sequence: TGTGCCACCCTGGGGCAAAGGAAACGGGGAAAACTGTTTTTT.

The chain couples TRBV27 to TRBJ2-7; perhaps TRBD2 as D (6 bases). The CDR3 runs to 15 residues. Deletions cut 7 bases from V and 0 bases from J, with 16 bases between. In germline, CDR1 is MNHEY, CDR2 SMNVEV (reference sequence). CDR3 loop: CASTPAGRSSYEQYF. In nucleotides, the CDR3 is TGTGCCAGCACCCCCGCGGGGCGAAGCTCCTACGAGCAGTACTTC.